This T cell receptor beta chain originates from a study of cytomegalovirus exposure and HLA in healthy donors. Healthy bone marrow donors made up the donor group. Amplification used 60 Vbeta primers and 13 Jbeta primers. Profiled with immunoSEQ multiplex PCR; TCRdb holds only in-frame clones, not every one. The table records some 170,000 clones, 72% of them present only once. Study-wide points: TCR beta V segments were, for the most part, productive about 90% or about 30% of the time in an earlier analysis. Reports showed the classifier diagnosing cytomegalovirus status with high specificity and sensitivity.

This CDR3 is 16 amino acids long. V was cut by 1 base and J by 2 bases, with 14 bases left in between. The germline V gene has CDR1 SNHLY and CDR2 FYNNEI. For this clone: Its antigen is unknown.

The TCR comes from a human donor in good health. Sequencing was performed on PBMCs. The J gene is TRBJ1-2, the V gene TRBV2; tentative D call: TRBD1 (6 bases). In DNA form, the CDR3 reads TGTGCCAGCAGTGAAGGCATCAGGGGCCGGAACTATGGCTACACCTTC. As protein: CASSEGIRGRNYGYTF.